This T cell receptor (beta chain) was obtained from a study of CD8 T cells in Susac syndrome. Reverse transcription of roughly 0.5 to 1 ug RNA was performed with random hexamers. Each CDR3 protein is one row after TCRdb ran MiXCR on the immunoSEQ multiplex PCR reads. The sample lists roughly 300,000 distinct CDR3 sequences, about 85% occurring once. This CDR3 has 17 amino acids. Germline values: CDR1 SGDLS, CDR2 YYNGEE. V was trimmed by 1 base and J by 0 bases, leaving 15 bases between them. J is TRBJ2-3 and V is TRBV9, with a possible D match to TRBD2 (6 bases). Sample: CD8+ T cells from PBMCs. This TCR derives from a human donor with multiple sclerosis. CDR3 protein: CASSVNRWEASTDTQYF. DNA of the CDR3: TGTGCCAGCAGCGTAAATAGGTGGGAGGCTAGCACAGATACGCAGTATTTT.